This is a list of T cell receptor beta chains from one sample in a study of control samples from healthy donors and cancer patients. Clones were read by immunoSEQ multiplex PCR, and TCRdb kept only the in-frame ones, dropping some. The repertoire holds nearly 40,000 clones, around nine tenths seen once, with roughly 3.5% in the top ten. The sample comprised blood. The receptors here all came from a woman aged 50 to 60 in good health. Both conserved end residues are part of each CDR3. D genes are given only for firm matches. Size is omitted from some rows. Given values are once, few, many or a class for expanded clones.

size,D,V,length,J,DNA,CDR3
NA,NA,TRBV6-2/TRBV6-3,13,TRBJ1-2,TGTGCCAGCAGTGAGCCAGGCAACTATGGCTACACCTTC,CASSEPGNYGYTF
NA,NA,TRBV9,14,TRBJ2-7,TGTGCCAGCAGCGCCCAAGGGGGCGGGAACGAGCAGTACTTC,CASSAQGGGNEQYF
NA,TRBD2,TRBV7-6,17,TRBJ2-3,TGTGCCAGCAGCTCCTCGGGGGGCGGGGGGTTCACAGATACGCAGTATTTT,CASSSSGGGGFTDTQYF
NA,NA,TRBV6-5,12,TRBJ1-1,TGTGCCAGCAGTAGGGTCGGAAGAGAAGCTTTCTTT,CASSRVGREAFF
NA,TRBD2,TRBV27,16,TRBJ2-5,TGTGCCAGCAGCGGACTAGCGGGGGGCCCCCGGGAGACCCAGTACTTC,CASSGLAGGPRETQYF
NA,TRBD2,TRBV5-4,16,TRBJ2-2,TGTGCCAGCAGCTTGCCCGGGGCGGGGGGCACCGGGGAGCTGTTTTTT,CASSLPGAGGTGELFF
NA,NA,TRBV18,11,TRBJ2-1,TGTGCCAGCTCACTGTACAATGAGCAGTTCTTC,CASSLYNEQFF
NA,NA,TRBV5-5,15,TRBJ1-4,TGTGCCAGCAGCTTCCAGACAGGACTGAATGAAAAACTGTTTTTT,CASSFQTGLNEKLFF
once,NA,TRBV3-1/TRBV3-2,16,TRBJ1-6,TGTGCCAGCAGCCAAGATCTGAGGGACTATAATTCACCCCTCCACTTT,CASSQDLRDYNSPLHF
NA,TRBD1,TRBV18,15,TRBJ1-2,TGTGCCAGCTCACCACGACAGGGGGTTAACTATGGCTACACCTTC,CASSPRQGVNYGYTF
once,NA,TRBV24-1,13,TRBJ2-5,TGTGCCACCAGTGACCCAAAACAAGAGACCCAGTACTTC,CATSDPKQETQYF
once,NA,TRBV6-5,14,TRBJ1-1,TGTGCCAGCAGTCCGACCTCAGGGTCCACTGAAGCTTTCTTT,CASSPTSGSTEAFF
NA,NA,TRBV5-4,16,TRBJ1-1,TGTGCCAGCAGCTTTGGCCAGACACGGACGAACACTGAAGCTTTCTTT,CASSFGQTRTNTEAFF
NA,NA,TRBV6-5,15,TRBJ1-2,TGTGCCAGCAGACGCGACCCAGAGGGTAACTATGGCTACACCTTC,CASRRDPEGNYGYTF
NA,NA,TRBV6-6,12,TRBJ1-4,TGTGCCAGCAAAAGTGGAGAAGAAAAACTGTTTTTT,CASKSGEEKLFF
NA,TRBD1,TRBV9,14,TRBJ1-2,TGTGCCAGCAGCGTAGCTGCCCAGGGGGCAGGCTACACCTTC,CASSVAAQGAGYTF
NA,NA,TRBV9,15,TRBJ2-7,TGTGCCAGCAGCGTCGACGCAGGTCTCTACTACGAGCAGTACTTC,CASSVDAGLYYEQYF
NA,TRBD1,TRBV28,16,TRBJ1-4,TGTGCCAGCAGCCCCCTTCGGGACAGGTGGAACGAAAAACTGTTTTTT,CASSPLRDRWNEKLFF
NA,NA,TRBV4-2,13,TRBJ1-2,TGTGCCAGCAGCCACGACAGGCCCGATGGCTACACCTTC,CASSHDRPDGYTF
NA,TRBD2,TRBV5-1,15,TRBJ2-1,TGCGCCAGCAGCTTTCTAGCGGGGGCGTTTGCGGAGCAGTTCTTC,CASSFLAGAFAEQFF
NA,NA,TRBV15,16,TRBJ2-3,TGTGCCACCAGCAGAGGAATCGGGTTGGGGACAGATACGCAGTATTTT,CATSRGIGLGTDTQYF
NA,NA,TRBV6-5,16,TRBJ1-4,TGTGCCAGCAGTTACTCGACACGGGAACCCTGGGGAAAACTGTTTTTT,CASSYSTREPWGKLFF
NA,NA,TRBV7-9,14,TRBJ2-5,TGTGCCAGCAGCTTAGGGGGGGCCCAAGAGACCCAGTACTTC,CASSLGGAQETQYF
NA,NA,TRBV6-5,15,TRBJ2-2,TGTGCCAGCAGTTACTCGTACGGAAACACCGGGGAGCTGTTTTTT,CASSYSYGNTGELFF
NA,NA,TRBV20-1,11,TRBJ1-1,TGCAGTGCCAAGACAGGCCAGGGAGCTTTCTTT,CSAKTGQGAFF
NA,NA,TRBV7-2,14,TRBJ1-1,TGTGCCAGCAGCTCGCAGGGTGTATACACTGAAGCTTTCTTT,CASSSQGVYTEAFF
NA,NA,TRBV7-8,11,TRBJ2-5,TGTGCCAGCAGCCCCGGAGAGACCCAGTACTTC,CASSPGETQYF
NA,NA,TRBV28,12,TRBJ1-3,TGTGCCAGCAGTCCCCCTCGAAACACCATATATTTT,CASSPPRNTIYF